This T cell receptor beta chain stems from a study of blood T cells in healthy people across ages. Whole-study results and caveats: A roughly linear fall in TCR beta diversity per million T cells was seen with increasing age. Naive T cell percentage and TCR beta diversity correlated strongly.

Comment on this clonotype: Its antigen is currently unknown. Relative to the germline gene, one junction end is altered; a read error may explain this.

Next came a second PCR, run for 7 to 11 cycles, which used a sample-barcoded 5' primer along with a J-beta primer mix. The yield of each sample was at least 3 million CDR3-containing paired-end reads. TCRdb reprocessed the 5' RACE reads via MiXCR and lists one record per CDR3 protein. The sample gives roughly 800,000 distinct CDR3 sequences, roughly 35% of which show up once; 10% to 15% is in the top ten. Whenever a sample was processed, at least 6.5 million PBMCs were isolated. Germline CDR1 and CDR2: MDHEN and SYDVKM. The CDR3 has 15 amino acids. This clonotype was obtained from a man younger than 30 in good health. This chain links TRBV28 with TRBJ2-1; 8 bases are a match to TRBD1. Input material: blood. The CDR3 DNA reads TGTGTCAGCAGTAAGCTCGGGCAGGGGGCAAATGAGCAGTTCTTC. It specifies CVSSKLGQGANEQFF.